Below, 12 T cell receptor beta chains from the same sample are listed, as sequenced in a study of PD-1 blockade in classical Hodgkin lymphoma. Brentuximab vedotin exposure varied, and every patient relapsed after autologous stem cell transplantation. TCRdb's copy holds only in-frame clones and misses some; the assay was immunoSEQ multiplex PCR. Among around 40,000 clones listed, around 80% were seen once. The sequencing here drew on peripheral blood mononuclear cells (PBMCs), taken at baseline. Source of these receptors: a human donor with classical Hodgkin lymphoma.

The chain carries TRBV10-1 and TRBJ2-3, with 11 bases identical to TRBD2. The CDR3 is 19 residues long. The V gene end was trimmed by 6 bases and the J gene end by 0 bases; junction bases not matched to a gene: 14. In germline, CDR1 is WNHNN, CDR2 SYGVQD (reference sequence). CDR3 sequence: CASSPGTSGHSLSTDTQYF. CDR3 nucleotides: TGCGCCAGCAGCCCCGGGACTAGCGGTCACTCCCTTAGCACAGATACGCAGTATTTT.

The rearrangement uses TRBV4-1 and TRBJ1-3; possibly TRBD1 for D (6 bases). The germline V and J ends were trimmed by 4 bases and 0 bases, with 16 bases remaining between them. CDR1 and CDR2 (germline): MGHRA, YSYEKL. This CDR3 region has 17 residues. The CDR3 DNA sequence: TGCGCCAGCAGCCGAGGGGGACTTATCATCTCTGGAAACACCATATATTTT. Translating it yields CASSRGGLIISGNTIYF.

CDR3 sequence: CASTPDGTYEQYF. CDR3 sequence (DNA): TGTGCCAGCACCCCGGACGGGACCTACGAGCAGTACTTC. The V and J genes are TRBV2 and TRBJ2-7; D possibly corresponds to TRBD2 (5 bases). Germline CDR1 is SNHLY and CDR2 is FYNNEI. V dropped 7 bases and J dropped 2 bases, with 12 bases sitting between them. CDR3 length equals 13 residues.

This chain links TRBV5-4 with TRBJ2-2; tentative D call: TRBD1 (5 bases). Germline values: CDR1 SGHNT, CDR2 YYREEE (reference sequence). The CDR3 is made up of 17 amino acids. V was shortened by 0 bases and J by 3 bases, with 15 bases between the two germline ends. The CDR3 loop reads CASSLGPDTSDTGELFF. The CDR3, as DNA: TGTGCCAGCAGCTTGGGACCGGACACCTCGGACACCGGGGAGCTGTTTTTT.

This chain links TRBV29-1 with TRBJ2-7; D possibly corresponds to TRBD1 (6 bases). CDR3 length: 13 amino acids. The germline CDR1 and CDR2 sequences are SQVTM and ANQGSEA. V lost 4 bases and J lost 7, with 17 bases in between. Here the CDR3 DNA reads TGCAGCGTTGTCTTGGGGACACAAGGGGAGCAGTACTTC. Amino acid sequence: CSVVLGTQGEQYF.

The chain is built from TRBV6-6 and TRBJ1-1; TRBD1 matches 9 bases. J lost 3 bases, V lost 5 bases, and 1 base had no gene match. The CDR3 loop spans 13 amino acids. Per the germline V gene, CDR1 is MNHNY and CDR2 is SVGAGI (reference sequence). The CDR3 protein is CASSRTGDTEAFF. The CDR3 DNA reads TGTGCCAGCAGTCGGACAGGGGACACTGAAGCTTTCTTT.

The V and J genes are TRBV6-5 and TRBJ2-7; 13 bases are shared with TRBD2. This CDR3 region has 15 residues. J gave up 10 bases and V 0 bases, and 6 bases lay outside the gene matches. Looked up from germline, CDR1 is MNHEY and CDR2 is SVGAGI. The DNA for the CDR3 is TGTGCCAGCAGTTACTCAAAACTAGCGGGGGGGTTACAGTACTTC. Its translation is CASSYSKLAGGLQYF.

CDR3 residues: CASIGLLGHEQFF. CDR3 bases: TGTGCCAGCATAGGACTACTGGGTCATGAGCAGTTCTTC. The chain recombines TRBV7-9 with TRBJ2-1; D possibly corresponds to TRBD2 (6 bases). Germline V gene data show CDR1 as SEHNR and CDR2 as FQNEAQ (reference sequence). CDR3 length: 13 amino acids. The V and J ends lost 7 bases and 8 bases respectively, with 15 bases between them.

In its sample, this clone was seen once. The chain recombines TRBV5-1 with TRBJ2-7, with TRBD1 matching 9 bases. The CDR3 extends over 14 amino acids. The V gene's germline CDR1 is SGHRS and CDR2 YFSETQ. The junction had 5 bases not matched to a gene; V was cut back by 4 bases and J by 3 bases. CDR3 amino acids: CASSSGTGSYEQYF. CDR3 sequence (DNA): TGCGCCAGCAGCAGCGGGACAGGGAGCTACGAGCAGTACTTC.

The CDR3 protein is CASSLGRGGTDTQYF. The CDR3 DNA is TGTGCCAGCAGCTTGGGACGGGGGGGCACAGATACGCAGTATTTT. This rearrangement joins TRBV5-4 to TRBJ2-3; 7 bases are a match to TRBD2. The CDR3 runs to 15 residues. Germline loops: CDR1 SGHNT, CDR2 YYREEE (reference sequence). With 0 bases clipped from V and 1 base from J, the junction kept 2 bases outside the gene matches.

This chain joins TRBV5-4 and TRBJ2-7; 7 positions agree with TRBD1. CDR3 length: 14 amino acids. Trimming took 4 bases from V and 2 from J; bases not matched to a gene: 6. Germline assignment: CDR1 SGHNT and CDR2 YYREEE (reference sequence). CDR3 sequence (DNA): TGTGCCAGCAGCAAAGGACAGGACACCTACGAGCAGTACTTC. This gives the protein CASSKGQDTYEQYF.

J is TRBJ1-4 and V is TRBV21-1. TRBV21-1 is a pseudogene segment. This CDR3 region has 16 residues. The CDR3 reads CASSKALKGLQEKLFF. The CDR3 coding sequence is TGTGCCAGCAGCAAAGCGCTTAAGGGTTTACAAGAAAAACTGTTTTTT.